This T cell receptor (beta chain) is drawn from a study of T cell repertoires in cytomegalovirus infection. TCRdb recomputed calls from the reads with MiXCR, one row per CDR3 protein. The sample records 200,000 to 300,000 distinct CDR3 sequences, 8% to 9.5% being singletons. This clonotype was recorded at least ten times. The CDR3 runs to 15 residues. The V gene lost 1 base and the J gene lost 1 base, with 8 bases spanning the gap. Germline-derived CDR1 and CDR2 are LGHNA and YSLEER. This rearrangement joins TRBV4-3 to TRBJ2-1; D ambiguous. The sequence was collected from a human donor in good health (CMV status not recorded). Some clones in this sample may be carry-over from other donors' samples. Sequenced input: PBMCs. CDR3: CASSQGAKSYNEQFF. The CDR3 region has the DNA TGCGCCAGCAGCCAAGGAGCCAAATCCTACAATGAGCAGTTCTTC.